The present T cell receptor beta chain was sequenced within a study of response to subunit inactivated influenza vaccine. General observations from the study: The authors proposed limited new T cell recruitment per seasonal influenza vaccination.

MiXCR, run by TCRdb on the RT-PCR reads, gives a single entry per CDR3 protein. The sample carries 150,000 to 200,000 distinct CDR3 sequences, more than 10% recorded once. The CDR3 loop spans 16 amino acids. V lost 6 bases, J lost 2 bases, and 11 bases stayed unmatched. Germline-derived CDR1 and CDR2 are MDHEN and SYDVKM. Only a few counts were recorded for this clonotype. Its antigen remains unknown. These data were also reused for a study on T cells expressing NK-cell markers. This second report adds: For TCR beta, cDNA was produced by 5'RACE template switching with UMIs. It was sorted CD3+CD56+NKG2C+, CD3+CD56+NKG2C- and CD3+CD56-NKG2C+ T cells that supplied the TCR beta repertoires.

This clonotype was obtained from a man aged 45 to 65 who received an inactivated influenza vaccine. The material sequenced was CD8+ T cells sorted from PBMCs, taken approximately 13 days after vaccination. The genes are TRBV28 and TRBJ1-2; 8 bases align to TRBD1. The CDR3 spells CASRTMKDRDNYGYTF. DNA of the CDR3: TGTGCCAGCAGAACAATGAAGGACAGGGACAACTATGGCTACACCTTC.